This T cell receptor (beta chain) was retrieved from a study of type 1 and type 2 diabetes patients. Study-level background: Donors were type 1 diabetes, type 2 diabetes, or nondiabetic controls. Magnetic bead positive selection isolated CD4+ or CD8+ T cells from PBMCs. Points from the study as a whole: In CD4+ and CD8+ T cells, type 2 diabetes diversity exceeded type 1.

Concerning this clonotype: As yet, its antigen is unknown.

Amplification started from genomic DNA. A primer set of 30 forward and 13 reverse primers amplified the CDR3. Each CDR3 protein gets one entry after TCRdb re-called the multiplex PCR reads with MiXCR. The sample comprises 250,000 or so distinct CDR3 sequences, approximately 45% of which are singletons, and around 15% rests with the top ten. Germline V gene sequence: CDR1 LNHDA, CDR2 SQIVND (reference sequence). Trimming took 9 bases from V and 6 from J, leaving 17 bases between them. This CDR3 contains 13 residues. The origin of this receptor is a man aged 18 to 30 with type 2 diabetes. The chain joins TRBV19 to TRBJ1-2; perhaps TRBD1 as D (5 bases). The specimen sequenced was peripheral blood mononuclear cells (PBMCs). CDR3 protein: CASIAGGGDGYTF. The CDR3 DNA is TGTGCCAGCATCGCCGGGGGGGGGGATGGCTACACCTTC.